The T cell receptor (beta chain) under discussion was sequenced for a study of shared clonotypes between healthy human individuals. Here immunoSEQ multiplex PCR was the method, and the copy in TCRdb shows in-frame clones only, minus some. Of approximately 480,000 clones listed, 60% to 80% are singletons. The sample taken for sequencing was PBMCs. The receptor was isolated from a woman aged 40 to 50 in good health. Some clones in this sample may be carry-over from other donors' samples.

The CDR3 here is CSVSTSGSYEQYF. Written as DNA, the CDR3 is TGCAGCGTCTCGACTAGCGGGTCGTACGAGCAGTACTTC. The chain uses TRBV29-1 and TRBJ2-5; 10 positions agree with TRBD2. The DNA end favors TRBJ2-7, so the J call may be wrong. Germline V lookup: CDR1 SQVTM, CDR2 ANQGSEA. The CDR3 is 13 amino acids.